This entry lists 32 T cell receptor beta chains sequenced from one sample in a study of cytomegalovirus exposure and HLA in healthy donors. The study ran its PCR with 60 Vbeta and 13 Jbeta primers. Sequencing was performed with immunoSEQ multiplex PCR; in TCRdb, only in-frame clones are kept and a portion is missing. The repertoire holds some 130,000 clones, with 70% to 85% as singletons. The sequenced sample consisted of PBMCs. The receptors were sampled from a man aged 35 to 55 in good health and CMV-seropositive.

This clone was seen a single time. This rearrangement joins TRBV6-5 to TRBJ2-7; 11 positions match TRBD2. CDR1 is MNHEY and CDR2 is SVGAGI in the germline V gene. The CDR3 totals 15 residues. V lost 7 bases, J lost 6 bases, and 11 bases stayed unmatched. Written as DNA, the CDR3 is TGTGCCAGCACCTTGCTAGCGGGAGGTTTAGGCGAGCAGTACTTC. Translation gives CASTLLAGGLGEQYF.

This chain uses TRBV27 with TRBJ2-1; maybe TRBD2 (6 bases). Trimming stripped 5 bases from V and 3 bases from J, with 14 bases between. This CDR3 region has 15 residues. Germline CDR1 and CDR2: MNHEY and SMNVEV (reference sequence). The CDR3 here is CASSQQPGLYNEQFF. For the CDR3, the DNA is TGTGCCAGCAGTCAGCAACCGGGACTCTACAATGAGCAGTTCTTC.

The CDR3 region is CASSVDRNEKLFF. DNA of the CDR3: TGTGCCAGCAGCGTAGACCGGAATGAAAAACTGTTTTTT. The V call is TRBV9, the J call TRBJ1-4, with D hard to call. This CDR3 has 13 residues. Looked up from germline, CDR1 is SGDLS and CDR2 is YYNGEE. V lost 0 bases and J 5 bases, leaving 5 bases between the germline ends.

The CDR3 DNA sequence: TGTGCCAGCAGTTCCGGTGCCTCCTACGAGCAGTACTTC. It yields the protein CASSSGASYEQYF. The gene calls are TRBV13 and TRBJ2-7, with D unclear. The CDR3 covers 13 residues. V was trimmed by 6 bases and J by 0 bases, leaving 9 bases between them. Germline-derived CDR1 and CDR2 are PRHDT and FYEKMQ (reference sequence).

This rearrangement joins TRBV6-5 to TRBJ1-2; 8 bases match TRBD1. This CDR3 has 15 amino acids. The germline V gene has CDR1 MNHEY and CDR2 SVGAGI. V shed 4 bases and J 7 bases; nucleotides not matched to a gene: 11. Here the CDR3 DNA reads TGTGCCAGCAGTTCAAAAGGACAGGGCGTCGTTGGCTACACCTTC. Amino acids: CASSSKGQGVVGYTF.

This chain uses TRBV5-1 with TRBJ1-1, with D tentatively TRBD1 (5 bases). The germline V gene has CDR1 SGHRS and CDR2 YFSETQ. This CDR3 is built from 14 residues. The V gene lost 2 bases and the J gene lost 0 bases, with 8 bases spanning the gap. CDR3 in amino acids: CASSLQVMNTEAFF. The DNA for the CDR3 is TGCGCCAGCAGCTTACAGGTTATGAACACTGAAGCTTTCTTT.

The chain couples TRBV19 to TRBJ1-2; TRBD1 matches 8 bases. CDR1 LNHDA and CDR2 SQIVND come from the germline V gene (reference sequence). The ends lost 5 bases at V and 7 bases at J; junction bases unmatched: 6. The CDR3 has 13 amino acids. The CDR3: CASSGGQGAGYTF. CDR3 nucleotide sequence: TGTGCCAGTAGTGGAGGACAGGGCGCTGGCTACACCTTC.

This clone was detected a few times. The chain recombines TRBV10-1 with TRBJ2-7; D not resolved. V shed 5 bases and J shed 11 bases, with 16 bases lying between them. The CDR3 is 12 residues long. Looked up from germline, CDR1 is WNHNN and CDR2 is SYGVQD (reference sequence). The CDR3 loop reads CASSSTGSPKYF. For the CDR3, the DNA is TGCGCCAGCAGTTCTACCGGGTCCCCTAAGTACTTC.

V is TRBV6-5 and J is TRBJ1-1; 10 bases match TRBD1. The length of the CDR3 is 15 residues. Germline lookup yields CDR1 MNHEY and CDR2 SVGAGI. With V trimmed by 0 bases and J by 4 bases, 2 bases remained unmatched. This chain's CDR3 is CASSYSTGGGTEAFF. The CDR3 DNA is TGTGCCAGCAGTTACTCGACAGGGGGCGGCACTGAAGCTTTCTTT.

This rearrangement joins TRBV13 to TRBJ2-5; 7 bases map to TRBD1. The last part of the DNA fits TRBJ2-7 better; the J call may be wrong. Looked up from germline, CDR1 is PRHDT and CDR2 is FYEKMQ (reference sequence). The CDR3 runs 14 residues. In nucleotides, the CDR3 is TGTGCCAGCAGCCCGAGGGACAGTTCCTACGAGCAGTACTTC. This translates into CASSPRDSSYEQYF.

This clone showed up just a few times. The chain carries TRBV19 and TRBJ2-3; the D gene is possibly TRBD2 (5 bases). V dropped 10 bases and J dropped 2 bases, with 10 bases sitting between them. Germline V gene sequence: CDR1 LNHDA, CDR2 SQIVND (reference sequence). This CDR3 is 12 amino acids long. CDR3 nucleotides: TGTGCCACATCCCGGGACACAGATACGCAGTATTTT. Translation: CATSRDTDTQYF. Full variable domain (remainder filled in from reference TRBV19 and TRBJ2-3): DGGITQSPKYLFRKEGQNVTLSCEQNLNHDAMYWYRQDPGQGLRLIYYSQIVNDFQKGDIAEGYSVSREKKESFPLTVTSAQKNPTAFYLCATSRDTDTQYFGPGTRLTVL.

The rearrangement uses TRBV19 and TRBJ2-3; D perhaps matches TRBD2 (5 bases). Trimming left V 3 bases short and J 9 bases short, with 13 bases between. From germline, CDR1 is LNHDA and CDR2 SQIVND (reference sequence). The CDR3 is made up of 13 amino acids. DNA of the CDR3: TGTGCCAGTAGTATTAGCGCCGCGGCGACGCAGTATTTT. It encodes CASSISAAATQYF.

This chain connects TRBV5-6 to TRBJ2-7; 13 nucleotides align to TRBD2. After removal of 3 bases from V and 5 bases from J, the junction contained 5 bases not matched to a gene. In germline, CDR1 is SGHDT, CDR2 YYEEEE. This CDR3 spans 15 amino acids. CDR3 sequence reads: CASSWGTSGNHEQYF. DNA for the CDR3: TGTGCCAGCAGCTGGGGGACTAGCGGGAACCACGAGCAGTACTTC.

This chain uses TRBV19 with TRBJ1-2, with 8 bases fitting TRBD1. The CDR3 is 13 amino acids. Germline CDR1 reads LNHDA; CDR2 reads SQIVND (reference sequence). After removal of 6 bases from V and 8 bases from J, the junction contained 8 bases not matched to a gene. The CDR3 loop reads CASRLDRVEGYTF. The DNA for the CDR3 is TGTGCCAGTAGATTGGACAGGGTCGAAGGCTACACCTTC.

The table lists this clone with a few counts. The chain has TRBV10-3 and TRBJ2-7, with 7 bases that match TRBD1. This CDR3 region has 13 residues. Germline V gene sequence: CDR1 ENHRY, CDR2 SYGVKD. Trimming cost V 2 bases and J 6 bases; bases outside gene matches: 4. Written as DNA, the CDR3 is TGTGCCATCAGTGAGGTAGGGGGCGGCGAGCAGTACTTC. Encoded protein: CAISEVGGGEQYF.

V and J are TRBV10-3 and TRBJ2-1; 13 bases agree with TRBD2. The CDR3 runs to 16 residues. Germline values: CDR1 ENHRY, CDR2 SYGVKD. V trimming: 2 bases; J trimming: 4 bases; junction bases outside the gene matches: 2. The CDR3 sequence: CAISEEGLAGYNEQFF. For the CDR3, the DNA is TGTGCCATCAGTGAGGAGGGACTAGCGGGATACAATGAGCAGTTCTTC.

CDR3 loop: CATSRDLGASNQPQHF. CDR3 bases: TGTGCCACCAGCAGAGATCTAGGGGCTAGCAATCAGCCCCAGCATTTT. The rearrangement uses TRBV15 and TRBJ1-5; the D gene is possibly TRBD1 (5 bases). The germline gives CDR1 LNHNV, CDR2 YYDKDF (reference sequence). V lost 0 bases and J 0 bases, leaving 9 bases between the germline ends. The CDR3 is made up of 16 amino acids.

The J gene is TRBJ2-7, the V gene TRBV5-4; the D gene is possibly TRBD2 (6 bases). The CDR3 consists of 13 residues. Trimming removed 9 bases at V and 2 bases at J, with 15 bases between. CDR1 SGHNT and CDR2 YYREEE come from the germline V gene (reference sequence). The CDR3 region is CATWAGIPYEQYF. The CDR3 DNA sequence: TGTGCCACCTGGGCGGGGATCCCCTACGAGCAGTACTTC.

The chain carries TRBV11-3 and TRBJ1-1; D is perhaps TRBD1 (5 bases). This CDR3 spans 13 amino acids. The ends were cut back, 3 bases at V and 1 base at J, with 6 bases in the middle. Germline lookup yields CDR1 SGHNT and CDR2 YENEEA. The CDR3 protein is CASSFQGNTEAFF. The CDR3 region has the DNA TGTGCCAGCAGCTTCCAGGGGAACACTGAAGCTTTCTTT.

V is TRBV28 and J is TRBJ1-1; 8 bases match TRBD1. Germline-derived CDR1 and CDR2 are MDHEN and SYDVKM. The junction had 8 bases not matched to a gene; V was cut back by 1 base and J by 7 bases. The CDR3 loop spans 15 amino acids. For the CDR3, the DNA is TGTGCCAGCAGTTTATTGGACAGGGAGTACGGTGAAGCTTTCTTT. Its translation: CASSLLDREYGEAFF.

The chain employs TRBV10-1 and TRBJ2-7; D gene unclear. Looked up from germline, CDR1 is WNHNN and CDR2 is SYGVQD (reference sequence). V lost 3 bases and J 0 bases, leaving 12 bases between the germline ends. The CDR3 consists of 15 residues. CDR3 amino acids: CASSEVSSLSYEQYF. The DNA for the CDR3 is TGCGCCAGCAGTGAAGTTAGTTCCCTCTCCTACGAGCAGTACTTC.

Only one count was recorded for this clone. CDR3 amino acids: CATSRQSGSLSYEQYF. CDR3 in DNA: TGTGCCACCAGCAGACAGAGCGGGTCCCTCTCCTACGAGCAGTACTTC. The rearrangement links TRBV15 to TRBJ2-7; TRBD2 might be the D (6 bases). The CDR3 spans 16 residues. Trimming took 2 bases from V and 0 from J, leaving 14 bases between them. Germline V lookup: CDR1 LNHNV, CDR2 YYDKDF (reference sequence).

The chain couples TRBV6-6 to TRBJ1-1; 7 bases line up with TRBD1. The CDR3 consists of 14 residues. The V segment lost 6 bases and the J segment 5 bases; nucleotides outside the gene matches: 9. CDR1 and CDR2 (germline): MNHNY, SVGAGI (reference sequence). CDR3 DNA sequence: TGTGCCAGCAGACGACAGGGAAGAAGGACTGAAGCTTTCTTT. It specifies CASRRQGRRTEAFF.

This chain links TRBV15 with TRBJ1-4; a possible D gene is TRBD1 (5 bases). In germline, CDR1 is LNHNV, CDR2 YYDKDF (reference sequence). CDR3 length: 15 residues. V was trimmed by 0 bases and J by 10 bases, leaving 15 bases between them. CDR3 residues: CATSREAGYIGKLFF. CDR3 coding DNA: TGTGCCACCAGCAGAGAGGCAGGGTATATTGGAAAACTGTTTTTT.

This chain uses TRBV5-4 with TRBJ1-6; 8 nucleotides match TRBD1. From germline, CDR1 is SGHNT and CDR2 YYREEE (reference sequence). V gave up 1 base and J gave up 7 bases; unmatched junction bases: 4. The CDR3 covers 15 residues. This chain's CDR3 is CASSLRTGKNSPLHF. CDR3 DNA: TGTGCCAGCAGCTTGCGGACAGGGAAAAATTCACCCCTCCACTTT.

This clone was seen only a few times. The chain's CDR3 is CASRSLAGASEQYF. The CDR3 DNA is TGTGCCAGCCGTTCGCTAGCGGGAGCTAGCGAGCAGTACTTC. This chain uses TRBV2 with TRBJ2-7; 10 bases align to TRBD2. The germline CDR1 and CDR2 sequences are SNHLY and FYNNEI. Germline trimming cut 8 bases from V and 6 bases from J; bases unmatched to any gene: 10. The CDR3 totals 14 residues.

The rearrangement links TRBV5-1 to TRBJ2-1, with 7 bases fitting TRBD1. The CDR3 runs to 15 residues. V lost 2 bases to trimming and J lost 2 bases; unmatched junction nucleotides: 4. Germline CDR1 is SGHRS and CDR2 is YFSETQ. The CDR3 region is CASSFDRVPYNEQFF. The CDR3 bases are TGCGCCAGCAGCTTTGACAGGGTACCCTACAATGAGCAGTTCTTC.

CDR3 nucleotides: TGTGCCAGCAGTTCCCACATGACAGGGGGTGGCTACACCTTC. The encoded protein is CASSSHMTGGGYTF. This rearrangement joins TRBV28 to TRBJ1-2; 9 nucleotides match TRBD1. CDR3 length: 14 residues. Per germline, CDR1 MDHEN and CDR2 SYDVKM. Unmatched junction bases numbered 7, after V lost 4 bases and J lost 7 bases.

With respect to this clone: A junction end diverges from the germline sequence, so it may reflect a read error. The J gene is TRBJ1-5, the V gene TRBV5-1, with 11 bases fitting TRBD1. Germline V CDR1 and CDR2: SGHRS, YFSETQ. This CDR3 is built from 15 residues. CDR3 loop: CASSHGQGAGQSQHF. The CDR3 region has the DNA TGCGCCAGCAGCCACGGACAGGGGGCAGGTCAGTCCCAGCATTTT.

This chain connects TRBV6-1 to TRBJ1-1; D is perhaps TRBD1 (5 bases). Germline V gene lookup returns CDR1 MNHNS and CDR2 SASEGT. V dropped 6 bases and J dropped 1 base, with 12 bases sitting between them. The length of the CDR3 is 14 residues. For the CDR3, the DNA is TGTGCCAGCAGGAAAGGGCAGGGGAACACTGAAGCTTTCTTT. It translates to CASRKGQGNTEAFF.

The chain is built from TRBV30 and TRBJ1-3, with 12 bases fitting TRBD1. The CDR3 totals 15 residues. Trimming cost V 1 base and J 8 bases; bases outside gene matches: 6. Germline CDR1 reads GTSNPN; CDR2 reads SVGIG (reference sequence). The CDR3 nucleotides are TGTGCCTGGAGTGCGGGACAGGGGGCTTTTGACACCATATATTTT. Translated, it gives CAWSAGQGAFDTIYF.

The chain joins TRBV5-1 to TRBJ1-6, with no clear D. This CDR3 has 14 amino acids. V was clipped by 2 bases and J by 7 bases, with 10 bases between them. Germline V gene data show CDR1 as SGHRS and CDR2 as YFSETQ. DNA of the CDR3: TGCGCCAGCAGCTTACGAGCCGAAAATTCACCCCTCCACTTT. It encodes CASSLRAENSPLHF.